The T cell receptor beta chain described here comes from a study of human T cells and chemical hapten exposure. Germline-derived CDR1 and CDR2 are SGHTA and FQGNSA. The CDR3 covers 17 residues. Trimming at V came to 7 bases and at J to 11 bases, leaving 24 bases not matched to a gene. The time point: patch test 3, about 24 weeks after DPC sensitization. Treatment indicated: therapeutic diphenylcyclopropenone sensitization with weekly scalp DPC. Every patch test was put on after a blood sample was taken. The authors' total RNA extraction used unfractionated whole blood. It was the library that attached unique molecular identifiers to individual cDNA molecules. TCRdb redid the calling of the RACE reads with MiXCR, one entry per CDR3 protein. This table has under 200,000 distinct CDR3 sequences, 28% appearing once.

The source is a woman younger than 35 with alopecia areata. Some clones in this sample may be carry-over from other donors' samples. Here the sequenced sample was whole blood, taken in connection with sensitization to the hapten diphenylcyclopropenone (DPC). The chain links TRBV7-2 to TRBJ1-1, with TRBD1 matching over 8 bases. For the CDR3, the DNA is TGTGCCAGCACCCAAGTAGGAACAGGGGGGAGTCGGTATCGCGCTTTCTTT. Residues: CASTQVGTGGSRYRAFF.